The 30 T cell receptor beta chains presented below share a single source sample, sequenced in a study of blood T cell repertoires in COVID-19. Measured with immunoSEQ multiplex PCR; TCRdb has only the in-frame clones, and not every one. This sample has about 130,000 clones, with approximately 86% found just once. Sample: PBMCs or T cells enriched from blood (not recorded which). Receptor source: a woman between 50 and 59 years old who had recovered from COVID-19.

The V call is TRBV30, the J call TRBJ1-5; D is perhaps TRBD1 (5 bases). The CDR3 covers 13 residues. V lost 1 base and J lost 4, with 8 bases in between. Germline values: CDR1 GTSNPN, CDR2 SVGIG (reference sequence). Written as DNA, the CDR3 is TGTGCCTGGAGTGGAAACAGGAATCAGCCCCAGCATTTT. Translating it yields CAWSGNRNQPQHF.

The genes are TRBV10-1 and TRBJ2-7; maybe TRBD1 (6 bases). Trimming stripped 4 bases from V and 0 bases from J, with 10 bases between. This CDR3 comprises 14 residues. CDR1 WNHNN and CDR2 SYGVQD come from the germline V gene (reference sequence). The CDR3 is CASSAYRVSYEQYF. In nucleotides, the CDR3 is TGCGCCAGCAGTGCCTACAGGGTCTCCTACGAGCAGTACTTC.

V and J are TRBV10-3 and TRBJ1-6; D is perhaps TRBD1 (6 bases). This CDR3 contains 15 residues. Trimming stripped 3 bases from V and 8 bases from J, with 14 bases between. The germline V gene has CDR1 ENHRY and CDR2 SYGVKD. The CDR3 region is CAISEIRGRDSPLHF. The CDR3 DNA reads TGTGCCATCAGTGAAATCAGGGGCCGGGATTCACCCCTCCACTTT.

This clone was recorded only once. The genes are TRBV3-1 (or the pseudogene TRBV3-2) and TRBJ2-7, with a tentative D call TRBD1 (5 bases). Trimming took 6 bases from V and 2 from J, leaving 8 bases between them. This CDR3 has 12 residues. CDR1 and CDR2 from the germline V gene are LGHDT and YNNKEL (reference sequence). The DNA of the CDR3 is TGTGCCAGCAGGGGGCAAACCTACGAGCAGTACTTC. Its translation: CASRGQTYEQYF.

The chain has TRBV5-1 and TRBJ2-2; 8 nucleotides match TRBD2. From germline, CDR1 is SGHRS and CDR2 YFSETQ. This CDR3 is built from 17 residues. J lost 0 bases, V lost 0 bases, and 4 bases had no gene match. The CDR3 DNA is TGCGCCAGCAGCTTGGGTAGCGGGGACCCGAACACCGGGGAGCTGTTTTTT. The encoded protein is CASSLGSGDPNTGELFF.

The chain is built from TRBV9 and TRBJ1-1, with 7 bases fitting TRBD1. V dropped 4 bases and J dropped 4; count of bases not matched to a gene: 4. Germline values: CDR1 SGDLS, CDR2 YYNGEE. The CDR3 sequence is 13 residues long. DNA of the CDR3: TGTGCCAGCAGCCCGACAGGGATCACTGAAGCTTTCTTT. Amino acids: CASSPTGITEAFF.

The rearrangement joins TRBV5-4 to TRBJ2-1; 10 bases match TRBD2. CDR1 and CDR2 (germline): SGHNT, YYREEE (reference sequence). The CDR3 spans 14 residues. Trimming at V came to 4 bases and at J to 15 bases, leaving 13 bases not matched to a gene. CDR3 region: CASSTSGNRREPFF. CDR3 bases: TGTGCCAGCAGCACTAGCGGGAATCGACGAGAACCGTTCTTC.

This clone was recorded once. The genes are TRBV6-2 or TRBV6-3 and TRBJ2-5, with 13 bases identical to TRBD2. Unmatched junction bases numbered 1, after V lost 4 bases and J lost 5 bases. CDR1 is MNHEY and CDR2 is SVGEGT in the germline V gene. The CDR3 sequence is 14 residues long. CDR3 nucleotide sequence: TGTGCCAGCAGTTCGGGACTAGCGGGGGAGACCCAGTACTTC. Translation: CASSSGLAGETQYF.

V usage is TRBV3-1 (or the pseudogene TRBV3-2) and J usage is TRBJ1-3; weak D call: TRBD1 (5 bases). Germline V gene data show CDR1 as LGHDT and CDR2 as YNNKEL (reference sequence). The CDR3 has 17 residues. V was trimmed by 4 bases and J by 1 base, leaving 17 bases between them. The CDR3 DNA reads TGTGCCAGCAGCCCCACTCACGGGGGTCTTTCTGGAAACACCATATATTTT. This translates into CASSPTHGGLSGNTIYF.

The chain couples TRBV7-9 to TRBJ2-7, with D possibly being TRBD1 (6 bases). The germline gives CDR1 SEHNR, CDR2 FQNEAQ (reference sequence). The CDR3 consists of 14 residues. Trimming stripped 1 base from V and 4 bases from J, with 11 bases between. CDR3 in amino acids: CASSLDLGAYEQYF. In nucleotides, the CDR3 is TGTGCCAGCAGCTTAGATTTGGGGGCTTACGAGCAGTACTTC.

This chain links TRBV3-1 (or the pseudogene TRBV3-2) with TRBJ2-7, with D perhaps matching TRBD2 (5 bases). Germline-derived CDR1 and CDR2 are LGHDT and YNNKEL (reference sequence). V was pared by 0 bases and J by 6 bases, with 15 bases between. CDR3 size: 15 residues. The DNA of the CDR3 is TGTGCCAGCAGCCAAGACAGAATAGATCGGGGCGAGCAGTACTTC. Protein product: CASSQDRIDRGEQYF.

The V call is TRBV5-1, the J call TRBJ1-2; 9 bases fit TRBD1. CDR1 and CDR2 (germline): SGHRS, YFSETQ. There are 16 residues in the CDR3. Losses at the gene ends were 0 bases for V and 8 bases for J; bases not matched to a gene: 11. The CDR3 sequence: CASSLDGTGTLYGYTF. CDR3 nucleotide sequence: TGCGCCAGCAGCTTGGACGGGACAGGGACACTTTACGGCTACACCTTC.

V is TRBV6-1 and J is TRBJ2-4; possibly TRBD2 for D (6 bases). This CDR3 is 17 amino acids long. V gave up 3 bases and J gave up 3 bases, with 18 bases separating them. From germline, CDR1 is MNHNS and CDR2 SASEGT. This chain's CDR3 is CASSESLAWGDKNIQYF. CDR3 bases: TGTGCCAGCAGTGAGAGCCTAGCGTGGGGGGACAAAAACATTCAGTACTTC.

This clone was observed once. The CDR3 reads CASSYSGGNYGYTF. Here the CDR3 DNA reads TGTGCCAGCAGTTACTCGGGGGGTAACTATGGCTACACCTTC. J is TRBJ1-2 and V is TRBV6-5; D might be TRBD1 (5 bases). Germline V gives CDR1 MNHEY, CDR2 SVGAGI. This CDR3 has 14 amino acids. Trimming left V 0 bases short and J 1 base short, with 6 bases between.

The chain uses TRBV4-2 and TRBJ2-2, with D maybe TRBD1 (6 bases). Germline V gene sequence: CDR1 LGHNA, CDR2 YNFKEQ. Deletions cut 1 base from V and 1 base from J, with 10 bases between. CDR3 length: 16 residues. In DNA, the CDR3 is TGTGCCAGCAGCCAAGTCCCAGGGGTGAACACCGGGGAGCTGTTTTTT. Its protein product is CASSQVPGVNTGELFF.

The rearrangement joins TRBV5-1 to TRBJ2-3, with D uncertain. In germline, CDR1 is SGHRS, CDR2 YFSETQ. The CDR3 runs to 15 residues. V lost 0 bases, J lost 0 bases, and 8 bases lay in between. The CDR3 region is CASSLAPFSTDTQYF. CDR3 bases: TGCGCCAGCAGCTTGGCCCCATTCAGCACAGATACGCAGTATTTT.

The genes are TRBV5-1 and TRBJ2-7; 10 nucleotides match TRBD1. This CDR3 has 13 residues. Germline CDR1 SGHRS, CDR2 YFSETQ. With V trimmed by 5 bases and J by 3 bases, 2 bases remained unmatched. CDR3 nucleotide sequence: TGCGCCAGCAGAGGGGACAGGGGCTACGAGCAGTACTTC. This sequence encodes CASRGDRGYEQYF.

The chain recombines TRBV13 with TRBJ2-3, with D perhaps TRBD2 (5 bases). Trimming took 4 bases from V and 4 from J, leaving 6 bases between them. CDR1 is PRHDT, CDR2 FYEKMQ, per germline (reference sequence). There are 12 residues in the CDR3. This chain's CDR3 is CASSSEADTQYF. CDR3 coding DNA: TGTGCCAGCAGCTCGGAGGCAGATACGCAGTATTTT.

CDR3 DNA sequence: TGTGCCAGCGCTCGGGACAGGGGGTCCGGGGAGCTGTTTTTT. Its protein product is CASARDRGSGELFF. The chain combines TRBV6-5 with TRBJ2-2, with 11 bases that match TRBD1. J gave up 6 bases and V 8 bases, and 5 bases lay outside the gene matches. The CDR3 has 14 residues. Per germline, CDR1 MNHEY and CDR2 SVGAGI.

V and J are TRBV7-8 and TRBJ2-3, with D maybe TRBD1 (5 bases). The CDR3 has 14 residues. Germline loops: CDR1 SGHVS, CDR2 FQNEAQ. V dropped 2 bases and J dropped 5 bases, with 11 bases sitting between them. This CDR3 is CASSLIMGQDTQYF. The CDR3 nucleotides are TGTGCCAGCAGCTTAATTATGGGGCAAGATACGCAGTATTTT.

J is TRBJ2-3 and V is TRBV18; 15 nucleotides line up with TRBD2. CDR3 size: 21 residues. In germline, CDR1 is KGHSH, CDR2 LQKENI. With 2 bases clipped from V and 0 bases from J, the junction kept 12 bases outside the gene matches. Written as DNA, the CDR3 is TGTGCCAGCTCACCAGGTCCGGGACTAGCGGGGGGACCCGCTAGCACAGATACGCAGTATTTT. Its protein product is CASSPGPGLAGGPASTDTQYF.

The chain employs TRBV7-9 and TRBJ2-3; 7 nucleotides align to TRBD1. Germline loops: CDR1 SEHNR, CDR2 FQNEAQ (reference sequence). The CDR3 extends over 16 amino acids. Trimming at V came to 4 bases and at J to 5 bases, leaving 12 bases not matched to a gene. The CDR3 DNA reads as TGTGCCAGCAGCTCACGACGGGACAGCGTGGAAGATACGCAGTATTTT. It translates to CASSSRRDSVEDTQYF.

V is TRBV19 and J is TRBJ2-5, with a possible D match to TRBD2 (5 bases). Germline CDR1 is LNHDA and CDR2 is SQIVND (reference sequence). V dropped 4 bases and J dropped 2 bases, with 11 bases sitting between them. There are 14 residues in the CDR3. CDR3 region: CASSTLTGQETQYF. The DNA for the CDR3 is TGTGCCAGTAGTACATTGACGGGGCAAGAGACCCAGTACTTC.

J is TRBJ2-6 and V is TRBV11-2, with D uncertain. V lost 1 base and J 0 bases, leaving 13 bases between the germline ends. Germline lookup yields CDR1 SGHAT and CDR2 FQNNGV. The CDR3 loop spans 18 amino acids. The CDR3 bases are TGTGCCAGCAGCTTAGGTGGCGGCCCGAGCTCTGGGGCCAACGTCCTGACTTTC. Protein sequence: CASSLGGGPSSGANVLTF. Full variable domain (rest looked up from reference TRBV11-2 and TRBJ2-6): EAGVAQSPRYKIIEKRQSVAFWCNPISGHATLYWYQQILGQGPKLLIQFQNNGVVDDSQLPKDRFSAERLKGVDSTLKIQPAKLEDSAVYLCASSLGGGPSSGANVLTFGAGSRLTVL.

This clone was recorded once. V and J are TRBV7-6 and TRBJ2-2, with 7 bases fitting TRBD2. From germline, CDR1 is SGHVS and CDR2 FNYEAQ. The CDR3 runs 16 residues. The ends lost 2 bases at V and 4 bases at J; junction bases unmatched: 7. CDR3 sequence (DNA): TGTGCCAGCAGCTTATTGGCGGGGGTGGGCACCGGGGAGCTGTTTTTT. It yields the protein CASSLLAGVGTGELFF. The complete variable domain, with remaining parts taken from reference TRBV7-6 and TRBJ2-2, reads GAGVSQSPRYKVTKRGQDVALRCDPISGHVSLYWYRQALGQGPEFLTYFNYEAQQDKSGLPNDRFSAERPEGSISTLTIQRTEQRDSAMYRCASSLLAGVGTGELFFGEGSRLTVL.

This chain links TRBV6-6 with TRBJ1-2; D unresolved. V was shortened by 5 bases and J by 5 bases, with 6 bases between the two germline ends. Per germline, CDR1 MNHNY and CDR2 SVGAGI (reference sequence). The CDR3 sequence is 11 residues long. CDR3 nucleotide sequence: TGTGCCAGCAGTCCCCAGTATGGCTACACCTTC. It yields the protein CASSPQYGYTF.

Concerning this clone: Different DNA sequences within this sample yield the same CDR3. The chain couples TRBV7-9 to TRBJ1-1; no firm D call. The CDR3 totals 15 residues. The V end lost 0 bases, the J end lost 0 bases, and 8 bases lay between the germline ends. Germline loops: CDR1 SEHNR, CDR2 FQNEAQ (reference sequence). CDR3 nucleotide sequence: TGTGCCAGCAGCTTAGCTGAGGTTTTGAACACTGAAGCTTTCTTT. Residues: CASSLAEVLNTEAFF.

The CDR3 here is CASSGETQYF. The CDR3 DNA sequence: TGTGCCAGCAGCGGGGAGACCCAGTACTTC. V and J are TRBV2 and TRBJ2-5; D ambiguous. Trimming took 6 bases from V and 5 from J, leaving 4 bases between them. The CDR3 consists of 10 residues. Germline V gene sequence: CDR1 SNHLY, CDR2 FYNNEI.

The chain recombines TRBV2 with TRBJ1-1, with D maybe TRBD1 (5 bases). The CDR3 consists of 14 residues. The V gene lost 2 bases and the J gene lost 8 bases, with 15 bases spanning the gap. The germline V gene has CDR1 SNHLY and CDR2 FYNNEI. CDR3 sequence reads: CASSEWVQGREAFF. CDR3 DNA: TGTGCCAGCAGTGAATGGGTCCAGGGTCGCGAAGCTTTCTTT.

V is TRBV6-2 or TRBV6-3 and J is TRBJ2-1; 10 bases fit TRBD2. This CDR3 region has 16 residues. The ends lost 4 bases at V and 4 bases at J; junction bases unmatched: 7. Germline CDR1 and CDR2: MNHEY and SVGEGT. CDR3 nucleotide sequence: TGTGCCAGCAGTTCAACCCTAGCGGGGGAATACAATGAGCAGTTCTTC. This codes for CASSSTLAGEYNEQFF.